A single sample gave rise to the 2 T cell receptor beta chains below, sequenced in a study of blood T cell repertoires in COVID-19. The protocol was immunoSEQ multiplex PCR, while the TCRdb copy is restricted to in-frame clones and leaves out a portion. This sample carries about 100,000 clones, about 82% of them seen once, and the ten largest clones take roughly 13%. Sequencing was carried out using peripheral blood. The receptors shown here come from a man aged 50 or older with active or convalescent COVID-19.

Concerning this clone itself: The sample holds other DNA sequences that translate to the same CDR3. The chain recombines TRBV2 with TRBJ2-1; the D is unclear. Trimming removed 6 bases at V and 7 bases at J, with 7 bases between. CDR3 length: 11 residues. Looked up from germline, CDR1 is SNHLY and CDR2 is FYNNEI. The CDR3 loop reads CASRTRNEQFF. The CDR3 DNA reads as TGTGCCAGCAGAACCAGAAATGAGCAGTTCTTC.

CDR3 residues: CASSLGGRGYEVGELFF. For the CDR3, the DNA is TGTGCCAGCAGCTTAGGAGGCAGGGGCTATGAGGTCGGGGAGCTGTTTTTT. This chain connects TRBV7-2 to TRBJ2-2; TRBD1 might be the D (6 bases). The CDR3 consists of 17 residues. CDR1 is SGHTA, CDR2 FQGNSA, per germline. V lost 1 base and J 7 bases, leaving 19 bases between the germline ends.